This T cell receptor beta chain derives from a study of cytomegalovirus exposure and HLA in healthy donors. Study-level information: Around 190 million T cells yielded more than 90 million unique TCR beta sequences, as an earlier analysis found.

There are 17 residues in the CDR3. After removal of 2 bases from V and 5 bases from J, the junction contained 15 bases not matched to a gene. Looked up from germline, CDR1 is MNHNS and CDR2 is SASEGT. PCR used 60 Vbeta primers and 13 Jbeta primers. Profiled with immunoSEQ multiplex PCR; TCRdb holds only in-frame clones, not every one. The sample holds 85,000 to 100,000 clones, roughly 86% seen once. Study-level results: Common viral pathogens were later found to be apparently linked to several of the most significant clusters. TCR beta sequences reportedly predicted most subjects' HLA-A and HLA-B alleles accurately. Altogether, 150 to 200 TCR beta chains were recorded as cytomegalovirus-associated.

A single count supports this clone. Its target is not known. V gene TRBV6-1 combines with J gene TRBJ2-7; TRBD2 agrees at 7 bases. The clonotype comes from a man aged 30-40 years in good health and CMV-seropositive. Sequences were obtained from PBMCs. The CDR3 loop is CASSEPVAGYGRNEQYF. The CDR3 coding sequence is TGTGCCAGCAGTGAACCCGTCGCCGGGTACGGGAGGAACGAGCAGTACTTC.